Presented here are 22 T cell receptor beta chains from one specimen sequenced in a study of T cells in Graves' hyperthyroidism and ophthalmopathy (dated by TCRdb to between 2018 and 2020). Libraries were built with multiplex PCR. The reads were generated on an Illumina HiSeq 2000. The TCR beta CDR3 regions were amplified from RNA transcripts. The first round of RT-PCR for the TCR CDR3 was performed with the HTBI primer set and the Qiagen OneStep RT-PCR kit. TCRdb reanalyzed the raw reads on its own, using fastp at Q25 for trimming and MiXCR for clone calling, and kept in-frame beta chains. Every entry covers one CDR3 protein and lists the most common genes and DNA from its rows. Counted in this sample were some 380,000 distinct CDR3 sequences; roughly 14% of them appeared once. Around 20% of the sample lies in the top ten. The sequencing input was blood. All receptors derive from a man aged 25 to 40 with Graves' hyperthyroidism that later progressed to Graves' ophthalmopathy.

This clonotype was detected a few times. The chain joins TRBV3-1 to TRBJ2-7, with 8 positions matching TRBD1. The CDR3 extends over 15 amino acids. Germline trimming cut 4 bases from V and 4 bases from J; bases unmatched to any gene: 9. Germline loops: CDR1 LGHDT, CDR2 YNNKEL (reference sequence). CDR3 sequence: CASSPETGVGYEQYF. CDR3 nucleotides: TGTGCCAGCAGCCCCGAGACAGGGGTTGGTTACGAGCAGTACTTC.

This clonotype was seen a handful of times. One end of the junction is discordant with germline, which a read error may explain. This sequence joins TRBV7-9 and TRBJ1-4, with a weak D call TRBD1 (5 bases). There are 16 residues in the CDR3. Germline V lookup: CDR1 SEHNR, CDR2 FQNEAQ (reference sequence). CDR3 DNA sequence: TGTGCCAGCAGCTTAGGCGTATGGGGGGTAGATGAAGAACTGTTTTTT. Protein product: CASSLGVWGVDEELFF.

This clonotype was seen many times. The chain couples TRBV28 to TRBJ1-6, with D perhaps matching TRBD1 (5 bases). The CDR3 sequence is 14 residues long. V dropped 4 bases and J dropped 10 bases, with 14 bases sitting between them. CDR1 is MDHEN and CDR2 is SYDVKM in the germline V gene. CDR3 DNA sequence: TGTGCCAGCAGTTCGGGGGTGTGGTTATCACCCCTCCACTTT. It codes for CASSSGVWLSPLHF.

Many counts were recorded for this clonotype. The chain uses TRBV10-3 and TRBJ1-2; maybe TRBD1 (5 bases). V lost 5 bases to trimming and J lost 6 bases, with 22 bases between them. Germline V gives CDR1 ENHRY, CDR2 SYGVKD. The CDR3 loop spans 16 amino acids. The CDR3 here is CAISFRFLRGSNGYTF. The CDR3 region has the DNA TGTGCCATCAGTTTCCGATTCTTACGGGGGTCTAATGGCTACACCTTC.

This clonotype was counted at least ten times. The genes are TRBV28 and TRBJ2-3; tentative D call: TRBD1 (6 bases). CDR1 is MDHEN, CDR2 SYDVKM, per germline. This CDR3 region has 16 residues. Trimming left V 6 bases short and J 0 bases short, with 16 bases between. This CDR3 reads CASRSMTGLSTDTQYF. The CDR3 coding sequence is TGTGCCAGCAGGTCCATGACAGGACTTAGCACAGATACGCAGTATTTT.

This clonotype was counted at least ten times. The chain combines TRBV11-3 with TRBJ2-1, with 8 bases fitting TRBD2. The CDR3 has 15 amino acids. With V trimmed by 6 bases and J by 8 bases, 12 bases remained unmatched. Germline assignment: CDR1 SGHNT and CDR2 YENEEA. CDR3 sequence (DNA): TGTGCCAGCAGTCCGGCGGGCGGGGGGAGAGATGAGCAGTTCTTC. Its protein is CASSPAGGGRDEQFF.

The chain is built from TRBV5-4 and TRBJ2-3, with TRBD2 matching over 12 bases. Germline V gene lookup returns CDR1 SGHNT and CDR2 YYREEE (reference sequence). The CDR3 has 16 amino acids. The J segment lost 4 bases and the V segment lost 4 bases, leaving 7 bases of the junction unmatched. For the CDR3, the DNA is TGTGCCAGCAGCCCTCAGACTAGCGGGGGTGCAGATACGCAGTATTTT. This gives the protein CASSPQTSGGADTQYF.

This chain joins TRBV20-1 and TRBJ1-3, with unresolved D. The CDR3 loop spans 14 amino acids. V lost 6 bases to trimming and J lost 1 base, with 13 bases between them. Looked up from germline, CDR1 is DFQATT and CDR2 is SNEGSKA (reference sequence). CDR3 region: CSAGNSPSGNTIYF. DNA of the CDR3: TGCAGTGCCGGTAACAGTCCTTCTGGAAACACCATATATTTT.

This clonotype was recorded many times. This chain connects TRBV2 to TRBJ2-7, with no clear D. Trimming pared 1 base from V and 2 bases from J, leaving 6 bases between. The germline V gene encodes CDR1 SNHLY and CDR2 FYNNEI. The CDR3 sequence is 13 residues long. This CDR3 is CASSEGLTYEQYF. The CDR3 region has the DNA TGTGCCAGCAGTGAAGGTCTAACCTACGAGCAGTACTTC.

J is TRBJ2-2 and V is TRBV11-3, with TRBD2 matching over 13 bases. The CDR3 extends over 18 amino acids. The ends lost 1 base at V and 9 bases at J; junction bases unmatched: 11. Germline V gives CDR1 SGHNT, CDR2 YENEEA. The CDR3 DNA sequence: TGTGCCAGCAGCTTAGTGAATCGACTAGCGGGGGGAACCCGGGAGCTGTTTTTT. This translates into CASSLVNRLAGGTRELFF.

The genes are TRBV30 and TRBJ1-2; unclear D gene. The CDR3 has 14 residues. Trimming removed 0 bases from V and 8 bases from J, with 16 bases in between. Germline assignment: CDR1 GTSNPN and CDR2 SVGIG (reference sequence). The CDR3 protein is CAWSVSGILEGYTF. The CDR3 nucleotides read TGTGCCTGGAGTGTATCGGGGATTCTAGAGGGCTACACCTTC.

This clonotype came up many times. The chain employs TRBV7-2 and TRBJ2-7; 11 nucleotides line up with TRBD2. This CDR3 has 15 residues. With V trimmed by 5 bases and J by 4 bases, 7 bases remained unmatched. Germline CDR1 is SGHTA and CDR2 is FQGNSA. The CDR3 reads CASSPSSGGFYEQYF. CDR3 coding DNA: TGTGCCAGCAGCCCCTCTAGCGGGGGGTTTTACGAGCAGTACTTC.

The genes are TRBV12-3 or TRBV12-4 and TRBJ1-2; D gene unclear. V shed 1 base and J shed 6 bases, with 9 bases lying between them. The CDR3 is made up of 13 amino acids. CDR3 amino acids: CASSLVGRHGYTF. The CDR3 region has the DNA TGTGCCAGCAGTTTAGTAGGGCGGCATGGCTACACCTTC.

This clonotype was recorded at least ten times. The chain joins TRBV5-1 to TRBJ1-4, with 9 bases that match TRBD1. J lost 8 bases, V lost 4 bases, and 6 bases had no gene match. The V gene's germline CDR1 is SGHRS and CDR2 YFSETQ. The length of the CDR3 is 14 residues. CDR3 bases: TGCGCCAGCAGCCCCTGGACAGGGGAGGAAAAACTGTTTTTT. Amino acid sequence: CASSPWTGEEKLFF.

This clonotype was counted once. CDR3 sequence: CASSGRTSGGGYNEQFF. As DNA, the CDR3 is TGCGCCAGCAGCGGGCGGACTAGCGGGGGGGGTTACAATGAGCAGTTCTTC. The V call is TRBV4-3, the J call TRBJ2-1, with 15 bases matching TRBD2. After removal of 5 bases from V and 4 bases from J, the junction contained 6 bases not matched to a gene. The length of the CDR3 is 17 residues. Germline-derived CDR1 and CDR2 are LGHNA and YSLEER.

V usage is TRBV5-1 and J usage is TRBJ2-7, with 9 nucleotides matching TRBD1. The CDR3 sequence is 15 residues long. Germline V gene lookup returns CDR1 SGHRS and CDR2 YFSETQ. V lost 2 bases and J lost 2; bases outside the gene matches: 5. The CDR3 coding sequence is TGCGCCAGCAGCTTCCGACAGGGGGAACCCTACGAGCAGTACTTC. Encoded protein: CASSFRQGEPYEQYF.

This clonotype has only a few counts. V usage is TRBV20-1 and J usage is TRBJ2-7; 9 positions agree with TRBD1. V dropped 0 bases and J dropped 4; count of bases not matched to a gene: 4. The CDR3 runs 14 residues. From germline, CDR1 is DFQATT and CDR2 SNEGSKA (reference sequence). CDR3 in amino acids: CSARERGQGYEQYF. CDR3 sequence (DNA): TGCAGTGCTAGAGAGAGGGGACAGGGTTACGAGCAGTACTTC.

This clonotype was found many times. The chain carries TRBV27 and TRBJ1-2; TRBD1 matches 7 bases. Germline assignment: CDR1 MNHEY and CDR2 SMNVEV (reference sequence). Trimming cost V 3 bases and J 4 bases; bases outside gene matches: 5. The CDR3 sequence is 14 residues long. In DNA, the CDR3 is TGTGCCAGCAGTTTGACAGGGTTGGGCTATGGCTACACCTTC. Amino acid sequence: CASSLTGLGYGYTF.

The chain is built from TRBV20-1 and TRBJ1-4; perhaps TRBD1 as D (5 bases). The V end lost 3 bases, the J end lost 5 bases, and 13 bases lay between the germline ends. This CDR3 is built from 14 residues. CDR1 and CDR2 from the germline V gene are DFQATT and SNEGSKA (reference sequence). CDR3 in amino acids: CSARPPGYNEKLFF. As DNA, the CDR3 is TGCAGTGCTAGGCCTCCAGGGTACAATGAAAAACTGTTTTTT.

This clonotype was recorded a few times. This chain's CDR3 is CASRPGDRTYEQYF. CDR3 nucleotide sequence: TGTGCCAGCAGACCTGGCGACCGAACCTACGAGCAGTACTTC. J is TRBJ2-7 and V is TRBV12-3 or TRBV12-4, with D unclear. CDR3 size: 14 residues. V lost 6 bases to trimming and J lost 2 bases, with 14 bases between them.

This clonotype was seen a few times. The V gene is TRBV4-1, the J gene TRBJ2-7; 12 bases are a match to TRBD2. Trimming cost V 5 bases and J 2 bases; bases outside gene matches: 13. Germline CDR1 reads MGHRA; CDR2 reads YSYEKL. The CDR3 consists of 18 residues. The CDR3 sequence: CASSTRLAGVLPPYEQYF. CDR3 coding DNA: TGCGCCAGCAGCACCCGACTAGCGGGGGTTCTGCCTCCCTACGAGCAGTACTTC.

This clonotype was detected only a few times. The genes are TRBV6-1 and TRBJ2-1; TRBD1 aligns across 8 bases. This CDR3 region has 14 residues. Looked up from germline, CDR1 is MNHNS and CDR2 is SASEGT. The V gene end was trimmed by 10 bases and the J gene end by 6 bases; junction bases not matched to a gene: 11. The CDR3 DNA sequence: TGTGCCACCGAAACAGGACAGGGTGCCAATGAGCAGTTCTTC. This translates into CATETGQGANEQFF.